This T cell receptor beta chain is drawn from a study of memory CD4+ T cells and cytomegalovirus serostatus. This clone is termed medium-sized (0.01 to 0.1%). Measured with immunoSEQ multiplex PCR; TCRdb has only the in-frame clones, and not every one. Of fewer than 40,000 clones listed, approximately 79% are singletons. The sort gate was single viable CD3+CD4+CD8-CD45RO+ cells for memory CD4+ T cells. V was cut by 6 bases and J by 0 bases, with 15 bases left in between. From germline, CDR1 is LNHDA and CDR2 SQIVND (reference sequence). There are 16 residues in the CDR3. The clonotype was recovered from an adult in good health and CMV-seropositive. The J gene is TRBJ1-5, the V gene TRBV19, with TRBD1 as a possible D gene (5 bases). Sequenced sample: memory CD4+ T cells from blood. CDR3 loop: CASRVNQGYSNQPQHF. DNA for the CDR3: TGTGCCAGTAGGGTTAATCAGGGTTATAGCAATCAGCCCCAGCATTTT. Looking up the rest from reference TRBV19 and TRBJ1-5 gives the full variable domain: DGGITQSPKYLFRKEGQNVTLSCEQNLNHDAMYWYRQDPGQGLRLIYYSQIVNDFQKGDIAEGYSVSREKKESFPLTVTSAQKNPTAFYLCASRVNQGYSNQPQHFGDGTRLSIL.